This T cell receptor beta chain appears in the sequencing data of a study of beta chain features in type 1 diabetes. General study points: TCRB CDR3 length was moderately but significantly reduced in all four CD4+ subsets of Type 1 diabetes patients.

A few counts support this clone. Its antigen is not identified. What was sequenced were expressed TCRB transcripts, since all of the isolated RNA had been reverse transcribed. Naive, central memory and regulatory T cell samples came to a mean of approximately 3.57 million reads. Repertoires were generated with immunoSEQ multiplex PCR, while TCRdb's copy carries only in-frame clones and drops some. The table has a few hundred thousand clones, around 15% seen once; the top ten hold about 0.08%. Germline V lookup: CDR1 SGHAT, CDR2 FQNNGV. CDR3 length equals 17 residues. Trimming pared 1 base from V and 2 bases from J, leaving 15 bases between.

The source is a man younger than 40 with type 1 diabetes. Material: naive CD4+ T cells from blood. The V and J genes are TRBV11-2 and TRBJ2-1, with D hard to call. This CDR3 is CASSLAWIIPAYNEQFF. Here the CDR3 DNA reads TGTGCCAGCAGCTTAGCCTGGATCATCCCGGCCTACAATGAGCAGTTCTTC.